Given below is one T cell receptor beta chain in context. This sample stems from a study of blood T cell repertoires in COVID-19. As for the study in general: Researchers got acute and convalescent COVID-19 samples from the United States, Italy and Spain. Sources were T cells, B-cell-depleted T cells, or PBMCs; the material itself was cDNA or gDNA.

In the study's own analysis: Quantification of nucleated cells was approximated via reference gene primer amplification. Sequenced by immunoSEQ multiplex PCR; TCRdb stores in-frame clones only, minus some. The D gene and trimming were derived from the DNA, and the V and J assignments and clone size from that table. Counted here are about 22,000 clones, roughly 91% occurring once; the ten biggest clones make up less than 3.5%. CDR3 length equals 15 residues. Trimming pared 0 bases from V and 2 bases from J, leaving 9 bases between. The germline V gene encodes CDR1 LGHNA and CDR2 YSLEER. The TCR comes from a man between 70 and 80 years old with acute or convalescent COVID-19. The rearrangement links TRBV4-3 to TRBJ2-3; no clear D gene. The sample was peripheral blood. This CDR3 reads CASSQEPQITDTQYF. CDR3 in DNA: TGCGCCAGCAGCCAAGAACCACAGATCACAGATACGCAGTATTTT.